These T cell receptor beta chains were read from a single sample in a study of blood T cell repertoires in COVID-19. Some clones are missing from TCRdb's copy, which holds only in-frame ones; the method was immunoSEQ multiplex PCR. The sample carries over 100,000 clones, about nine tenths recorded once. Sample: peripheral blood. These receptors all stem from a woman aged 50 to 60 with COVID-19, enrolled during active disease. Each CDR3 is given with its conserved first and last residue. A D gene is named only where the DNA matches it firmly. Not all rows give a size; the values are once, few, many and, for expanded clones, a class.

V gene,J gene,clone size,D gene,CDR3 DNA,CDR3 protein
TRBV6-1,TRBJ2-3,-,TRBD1,TGTGCCAGCAGTGAGGGGACAGGGGGTCCCACAGATACGCAGTATTTT,CASSEGTGGPTDTQYF
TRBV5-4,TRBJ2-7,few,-,TGTGCCAGCAGCTTGTCCTGGGGGCAGGGGAGCACCTACGAGCAGTACTTC,CASSLSWGQGSTYEQYF
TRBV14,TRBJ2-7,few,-,TGTGCCAGCAGCCAATGGGAGGGGGCCTACGAGCAGTACTTC,CASSQWEGAYEQYF
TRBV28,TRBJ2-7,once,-,TGTGCCAGCAGACCTCAGGGGGGAAGATCCTACGAGCAGTACTTC,CASRPQGGRSYEQYF
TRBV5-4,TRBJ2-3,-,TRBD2,TGTGCCAGCAGGACTAGCGGAGTCCCCACAGATACGCAGTATTTT,CASRTSGVPTDTQYF
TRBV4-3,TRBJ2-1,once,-,TGCGCCAGCAGCCAACCGTCGGATGAGCAGTTCTTC,CASSQPSDEQFF
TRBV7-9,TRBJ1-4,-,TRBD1,TGTGCCAGCAGCCCGGGACAGGGGGTATTTGAAAAACTGTTTTTT,CASSPGQGVFEKLFF
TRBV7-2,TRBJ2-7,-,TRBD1,TGTGCCAGCAGCACCGGACAGGCCTCCTACGAGCAGTACTTC,CASSTGQASYEQYF
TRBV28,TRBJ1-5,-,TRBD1,TGTGCCAGCAGTTCCGGGACAGGGGGCAATCAGCCCCAGCATTTT,CASSSGTGGNQPQHF
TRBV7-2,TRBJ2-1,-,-,TGTGCCAGCAGCCTCCAGGGGCGCGGTGGCTACAATGAGCAGTTCTTC,CASSLQGRGGYNEQFF
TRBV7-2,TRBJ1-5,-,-,TGTGCCAGCAGCGCGACAGTCAATCAGCCCCAGCATTTT,CASSATVNQPQHF
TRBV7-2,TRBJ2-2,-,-,TGTGCCAGCAGCTCAGCGAACACCGGGGAGCTGTTTTTT,CASSSANTGELFF
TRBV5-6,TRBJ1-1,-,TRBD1,TGTGCCAGCAGCGAGGGACAGGGCAACACTGAAGCTTTCTTT,CASSEGQGNTEAFF
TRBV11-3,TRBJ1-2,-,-,TGTGCCAGCAGCTTAATACAGGGCTCGAAAAGCGGTGGCTACACCTTC,CASSLIQGSKSGGYTF
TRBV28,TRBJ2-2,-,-,TGTGCCAGCAGTTCAAGGACTGCCTTGTACGCCGGGGAGCTGTTTTTT,CASSSRTALYAGELFF
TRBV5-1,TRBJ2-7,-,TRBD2,TGCGCCAGCAGCCCGCGGACTAGCGGGGGGGACGAGCAGTACTTC,CASSPRTSGGDEQYF
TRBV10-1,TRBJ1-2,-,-,TGCGCCAGCAGTGGGGGGGACCCAGACGCTTATGGCTACACCTTC,CASSGGDPDAYGYTF
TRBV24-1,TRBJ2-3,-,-,TGTGCCACCAGTGAGACGGCAGGGTCAGATACGCAGTATTTT,CATSETAGSDTQYF
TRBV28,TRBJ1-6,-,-,TGTGCCAGCAGTTTCATTCCCGGGATCTATAATTCACCCCTCCACTTT,CASSFIPGIYNSPLHF
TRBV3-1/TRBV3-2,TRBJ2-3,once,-,TGTGCCAGCAGCCCGCCCCCACCGGGGACGCAGTATTTT,CASSPPPPGTQYF
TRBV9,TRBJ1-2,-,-,TGTGCCAGCAGCGTAGGAGGCTCAAAAGAGGGTGGCTACACCTTC,CASSVGGSKEGGYTF
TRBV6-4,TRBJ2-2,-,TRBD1,TGTGCCAGCAGTGAAGGGACAGGGGGCCATACCGGGGAGCTGTTTTTT,CASSEGTGGHTGELFF
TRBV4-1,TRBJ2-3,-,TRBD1,TGCGCCAGCAGCCTAACCGGGACAGGTGGCACAGATACGCAGTATTTT,CASSLTGTGGTDTQYF
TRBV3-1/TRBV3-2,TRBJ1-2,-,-,TGTGCCAGCAGCCAAGATGGGGGCCCTACCGTTTATGGCTACACCTTC,CASSQDGGPTVYGYTF
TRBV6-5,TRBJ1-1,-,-,TGTGCCAGCAGCCAATACAGAGGGGAAGCTTTCTTT,CASSQYRGEAFF
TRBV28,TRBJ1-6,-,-,TGTGCCAGCAGGGGGGCAGGGGATTGGGGAAATTCACCCCTCCACTTT,CASRGAGDWGNSPLHF
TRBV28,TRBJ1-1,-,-,TGTGCCAGCATCTTGACACCGAACACTGAAGCTTTCTTT,CASILTPNTEAFF